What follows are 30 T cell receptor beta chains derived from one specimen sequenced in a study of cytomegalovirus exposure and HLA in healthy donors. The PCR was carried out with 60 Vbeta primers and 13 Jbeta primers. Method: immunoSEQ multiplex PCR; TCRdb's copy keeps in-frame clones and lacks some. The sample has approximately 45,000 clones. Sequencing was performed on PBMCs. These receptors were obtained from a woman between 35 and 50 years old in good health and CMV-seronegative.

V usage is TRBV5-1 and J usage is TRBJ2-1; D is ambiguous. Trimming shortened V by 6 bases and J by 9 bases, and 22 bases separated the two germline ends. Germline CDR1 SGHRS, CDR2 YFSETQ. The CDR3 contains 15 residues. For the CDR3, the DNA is TGCGCCAGCACGCTGGAAATACAGACGGTCACTGAGCAGTTCTTC. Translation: CASTLEIQTVTEQFF.

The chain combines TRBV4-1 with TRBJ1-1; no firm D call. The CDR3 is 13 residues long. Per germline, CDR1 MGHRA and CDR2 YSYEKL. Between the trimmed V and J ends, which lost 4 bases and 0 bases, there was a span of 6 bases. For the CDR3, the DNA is TGCGCCAGCAGCCTGGCCATGAACACTGAAGCTTTCTTT. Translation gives CASSLAMNTEAFF.

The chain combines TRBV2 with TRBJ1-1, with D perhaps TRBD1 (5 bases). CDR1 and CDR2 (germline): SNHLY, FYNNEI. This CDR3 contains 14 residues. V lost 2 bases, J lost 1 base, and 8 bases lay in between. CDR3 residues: CASSELGGNTEAFF. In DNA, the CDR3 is TGTGCCAGCAGTGAACTGGGGGGGAACACTGAAGCTTTCTTT.

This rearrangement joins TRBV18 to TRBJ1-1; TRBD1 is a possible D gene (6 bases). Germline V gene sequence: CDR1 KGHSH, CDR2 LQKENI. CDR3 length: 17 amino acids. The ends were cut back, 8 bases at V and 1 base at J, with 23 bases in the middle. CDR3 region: CASVRSQSQGKNTEAFF. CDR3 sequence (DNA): TGTGCCAGCGTACGGAGTCAGAGCCAGGGGAAGAACACTGAAGCTTTCTTT.

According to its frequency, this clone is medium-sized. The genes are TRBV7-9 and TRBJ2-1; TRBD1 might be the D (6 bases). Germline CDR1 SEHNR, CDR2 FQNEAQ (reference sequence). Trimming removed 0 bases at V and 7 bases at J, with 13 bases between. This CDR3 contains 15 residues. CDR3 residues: CASSLAFGTRNEQFF. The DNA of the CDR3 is TGTGCCAGCAGCTTAGCGTTTGGGACAAGGAATGAGCAGTTCTTC.

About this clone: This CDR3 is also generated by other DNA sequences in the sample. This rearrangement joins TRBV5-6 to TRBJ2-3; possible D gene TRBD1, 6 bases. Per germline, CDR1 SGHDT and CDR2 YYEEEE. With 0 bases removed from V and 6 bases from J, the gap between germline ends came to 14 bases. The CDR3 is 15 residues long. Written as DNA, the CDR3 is TGTGCCAGCAGCTTGGTGTCACAGGGTGCTGATACGCAGTATTTT. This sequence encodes CASSLVSQGADTQYF.

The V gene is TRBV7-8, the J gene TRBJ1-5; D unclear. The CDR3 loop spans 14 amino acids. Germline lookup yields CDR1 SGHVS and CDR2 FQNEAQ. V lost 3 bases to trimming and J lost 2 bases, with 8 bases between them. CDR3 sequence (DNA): TGTGCCAGCAGCTTGAGGGTCGGCAATCAGCCCCAGCATTTT. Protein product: CASSLRVGNQPQHF.

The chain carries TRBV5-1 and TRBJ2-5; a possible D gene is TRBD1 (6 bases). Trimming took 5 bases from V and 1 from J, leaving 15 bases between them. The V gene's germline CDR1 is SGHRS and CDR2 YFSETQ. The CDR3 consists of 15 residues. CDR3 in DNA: TGCGCCAGCAGTCCCCTCGGACAGAGCCAAGAGACCCAGTACTTC. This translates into CASSPLGQSQETQYF.

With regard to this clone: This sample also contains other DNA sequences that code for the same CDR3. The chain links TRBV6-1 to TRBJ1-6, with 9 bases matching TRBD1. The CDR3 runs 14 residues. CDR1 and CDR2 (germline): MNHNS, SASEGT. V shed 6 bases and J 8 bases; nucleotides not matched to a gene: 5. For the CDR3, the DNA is TGTGCCAGCAGCGGACAGGGGAGGGATTCACCCCTCCACTTT. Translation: CASSGQGRDSPLHF.

The CDR3 DNA reads as TGTGCCAGCAGCTTTGGCAGGGATGGAAACACCATATATTTT. Amino acids: CASSFGRDGNTIYF. The rearrangement joins TRBV7-9 to TRBJ1-3; the D gene is possibly TRBD1 (5 bases). The V and J ends lost 3 bases and 3 bases respectively, with 9 bases between them. The CDR3 is 14 amino acids. Germline V gene lookup returns CDR1 SEHNR and CDR2 FQNEAQ (reference sequence).

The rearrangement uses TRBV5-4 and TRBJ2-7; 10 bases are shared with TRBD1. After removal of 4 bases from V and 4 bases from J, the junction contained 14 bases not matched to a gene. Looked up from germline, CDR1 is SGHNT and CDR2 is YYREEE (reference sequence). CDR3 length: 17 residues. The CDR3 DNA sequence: TGTGCCAGCAGCGGGGGGAACCCGACAGGGGGCGGGTACGAGCAGTACTTC. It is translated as CASSGGNPTGGGYEQYF.

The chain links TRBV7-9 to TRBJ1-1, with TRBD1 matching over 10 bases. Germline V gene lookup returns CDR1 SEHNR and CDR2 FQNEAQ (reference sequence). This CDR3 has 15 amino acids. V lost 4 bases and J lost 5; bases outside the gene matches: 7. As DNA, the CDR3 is TGTGCCAGCAGCTCACCGACAGGGGGCGAAACTGAAGCTTTCTTT. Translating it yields CASSSPTGGETEAFF.

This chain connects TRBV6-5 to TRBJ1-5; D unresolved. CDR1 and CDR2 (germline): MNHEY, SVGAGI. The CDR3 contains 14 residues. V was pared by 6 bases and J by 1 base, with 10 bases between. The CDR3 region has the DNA TGTGCCAGCAGGGACTACGGGAGCAATCAGCCCCAGCATTTT. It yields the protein CASRDYGSNQPQHF.

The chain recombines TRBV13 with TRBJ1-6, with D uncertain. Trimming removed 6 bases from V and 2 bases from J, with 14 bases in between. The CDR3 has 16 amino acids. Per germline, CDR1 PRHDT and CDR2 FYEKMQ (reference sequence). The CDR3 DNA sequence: TGTGCCAGCAGAAAAGGAGGGAAAGCCTATAATTCACCCCTCCACTTT. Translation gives CASRKGGKAYNSPLHF.

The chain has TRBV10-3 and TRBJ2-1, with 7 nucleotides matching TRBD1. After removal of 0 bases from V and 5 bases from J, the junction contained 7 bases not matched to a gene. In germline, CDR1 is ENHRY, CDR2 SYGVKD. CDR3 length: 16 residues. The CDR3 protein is CAISESTGSGDNEQFF. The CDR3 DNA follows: TGTGCCATCAGTGAGTCGACAGGGTCGGGTGACAATGAGCAGTTCTTC.

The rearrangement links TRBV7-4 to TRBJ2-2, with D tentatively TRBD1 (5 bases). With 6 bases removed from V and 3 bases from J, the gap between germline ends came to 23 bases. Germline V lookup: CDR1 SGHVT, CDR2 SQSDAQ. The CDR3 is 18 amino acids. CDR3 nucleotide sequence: TGTGCCAGCAGTGAAGGACACCTAGGAGACGTCGACACCGGGGAGCTGTTTTTT. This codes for CASSEGHLGDVDTGELFF.

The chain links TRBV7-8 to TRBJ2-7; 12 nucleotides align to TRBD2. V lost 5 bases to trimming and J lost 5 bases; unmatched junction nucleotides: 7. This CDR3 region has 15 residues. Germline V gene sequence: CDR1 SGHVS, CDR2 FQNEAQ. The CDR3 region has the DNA TGTGCCAGCAGCCGATCTAGCGGGGGGGCCAACGAGCAGTACTTC. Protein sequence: CASSRSSGGANEQYF.

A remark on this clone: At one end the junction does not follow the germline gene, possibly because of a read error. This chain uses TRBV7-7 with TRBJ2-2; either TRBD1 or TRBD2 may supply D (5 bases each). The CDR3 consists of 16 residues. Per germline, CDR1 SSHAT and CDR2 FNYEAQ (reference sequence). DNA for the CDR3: TGTGCTAGCAGCTTACTAGGGGTGAAATACACCGGGGAGCTGTTTTTT. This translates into CASSLLGVKYTGELFF.

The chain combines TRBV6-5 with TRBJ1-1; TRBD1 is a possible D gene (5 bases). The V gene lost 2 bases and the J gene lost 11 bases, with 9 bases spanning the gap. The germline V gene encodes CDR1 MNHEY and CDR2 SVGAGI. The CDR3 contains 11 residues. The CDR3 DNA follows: TGTGCCAGCAGTTACAGGGGTTTGGCTTTCTTT. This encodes CASSYRGLAFF.

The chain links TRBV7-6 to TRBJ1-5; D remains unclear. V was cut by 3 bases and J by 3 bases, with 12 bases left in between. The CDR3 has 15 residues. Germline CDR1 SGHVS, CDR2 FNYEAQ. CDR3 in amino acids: CASSLRFGYNQPQHF. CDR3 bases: TGTGCCAGCAGCTTGCGGTTCGGGTACAATCAGCCCCAGCATTTT.

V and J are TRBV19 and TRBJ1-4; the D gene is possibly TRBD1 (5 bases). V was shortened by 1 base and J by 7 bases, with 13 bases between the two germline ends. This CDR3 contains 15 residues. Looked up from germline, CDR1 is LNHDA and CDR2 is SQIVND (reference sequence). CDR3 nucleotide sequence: TGTGCCAGTAGTATAGGGCAGGGCACAGCTGAAAAACTGTTTTTT. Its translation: CASSIGQGTAEKLFF.

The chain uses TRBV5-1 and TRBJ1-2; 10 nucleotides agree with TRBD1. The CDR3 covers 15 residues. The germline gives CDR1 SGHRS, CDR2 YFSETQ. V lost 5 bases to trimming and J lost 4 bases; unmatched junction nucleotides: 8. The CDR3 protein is CASRSVTGGAYGYTF. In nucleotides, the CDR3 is TGCGCCAGCAGATCAGTGACAGGGGGCGCCTATGGCTACACCTTC. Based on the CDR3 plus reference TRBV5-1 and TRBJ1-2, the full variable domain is KAGVTQTPRYLIKTRGQQVTLSCSPISGHRSVSWYQQTPGQGLQFLFEYFSETQRNKGNFPGRFSGRQFSNSRSEMNVSTLELGDSALYLCASRSVTGGAYGYTFGSGTRLTVV.

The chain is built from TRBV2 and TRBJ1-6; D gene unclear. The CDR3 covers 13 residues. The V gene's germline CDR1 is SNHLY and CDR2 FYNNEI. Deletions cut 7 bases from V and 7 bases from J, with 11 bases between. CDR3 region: CASTREVNSPLHF. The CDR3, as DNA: TGTGCCAGCACTCGGGAGGTGAATTCACCCCTCCACTTT. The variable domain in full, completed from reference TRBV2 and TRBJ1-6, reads EPEVTQTPSHQVTQMGQEVILRCVPISNHLYFYWYRQILGQKVEFLVSFYNNEISEKSEIFDDQFSVERPDGSNFTLKIRSTKLEDSAMYFCASTREVNSPLHFGNGTRLTVT.

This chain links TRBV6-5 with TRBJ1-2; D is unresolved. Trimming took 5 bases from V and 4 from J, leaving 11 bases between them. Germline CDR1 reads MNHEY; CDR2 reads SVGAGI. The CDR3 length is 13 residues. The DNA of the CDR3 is TGTGCCAGCAGTCTGGTACGGTCCTATGGCTACACCTTC. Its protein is CASSLVRSYGYTF.

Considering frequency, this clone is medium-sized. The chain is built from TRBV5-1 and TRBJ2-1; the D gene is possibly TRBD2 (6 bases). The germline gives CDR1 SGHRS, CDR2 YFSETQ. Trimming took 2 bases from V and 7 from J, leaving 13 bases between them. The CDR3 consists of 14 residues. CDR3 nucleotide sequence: TGCGCCAGCAGCTTAACGGGAGCCGAGAATGAGCAGTTCTTC. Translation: CASSLTGAENEQFF.

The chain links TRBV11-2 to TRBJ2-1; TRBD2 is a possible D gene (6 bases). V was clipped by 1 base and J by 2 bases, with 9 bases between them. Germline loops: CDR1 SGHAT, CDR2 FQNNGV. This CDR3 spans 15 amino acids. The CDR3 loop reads CASSLVAGTYNEQFF. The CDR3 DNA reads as TGTGCCAGCAGCTTAGTGGCGGGGACCTACAATGAGCAGTTCTTC.

The DNA of the CDR3 is TGTGCCAGCAGTTTGCGCGGACAGAACTCTGGAAACACCATATATTTT. This sequence encodes CASSLRGQNSGNTIYF. The chain uses TRBV27 and TRBJ1-3, with TRBD1 as a possible D gene (6 bases). The CDR3 is 16 amino acids. The V gene's germline CDR1 is MNHEY and CDR2 SMNVEV (reference sequence). The ends were cut back, 3 bases at V and 0 bases at J, with 12 bases in the middle.

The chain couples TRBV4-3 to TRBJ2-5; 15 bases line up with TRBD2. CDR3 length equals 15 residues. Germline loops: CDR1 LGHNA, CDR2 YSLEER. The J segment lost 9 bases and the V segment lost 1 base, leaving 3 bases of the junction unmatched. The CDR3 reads CASSQGTSGGAAQYF. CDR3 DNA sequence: TGCGCCAGCAGCCAAGGGACTAGCGGGGGGGCGGCCCAGTACTTC.

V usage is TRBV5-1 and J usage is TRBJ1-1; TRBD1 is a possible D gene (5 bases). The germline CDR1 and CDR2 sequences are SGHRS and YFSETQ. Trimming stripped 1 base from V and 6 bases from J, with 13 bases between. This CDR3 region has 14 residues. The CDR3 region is CASSLFVGGAEAFF. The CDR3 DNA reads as TGCGCCAGCAGCTTGTTTGTCGGGGGGGCTGAAGCTTTCTTT.

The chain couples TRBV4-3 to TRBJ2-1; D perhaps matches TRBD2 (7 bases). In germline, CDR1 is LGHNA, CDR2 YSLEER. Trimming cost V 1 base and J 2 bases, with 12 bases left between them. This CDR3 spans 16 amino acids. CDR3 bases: TGCGCCAGCAGCCAAGCGGGGGGCGTGCCCTACAATGAGCAGTTCTTC. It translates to CASSQAGGVPYNEQFF.